The sequence of this T cell receptor beta chain was determined in a study of blood T cell repertoires in COVID-19. Study in general: The United States, Italy and Spain were the sources of the acute and convalescent COVID-19 samples. T cells, B-cell-depleted T cells, or PBMCs provided the cDNA or gDNA that served as material.

In germline, CDR1 is SGDLS, CDR2 YYNGEE. The length of the CDR3 is 16 residues. J lost 4 bases, V lost 0 bases, and 8 bases had no gene match. As handled by the study authors: Reference gene primer amplification yielded estimated nucleated cell counts. Sequenced by immunoSEQ multiplex PCR; TCRdb stores in-frame clones only, minus some. The DNA was the basis for D and trimming; V, J and clone size are from that table. Of around 93,000 clones in the sample, over 70% were seen once. Sequencing was carried out using peripheral blood. The gene calls are TRBV9 and TRBJ1-2; TRBD1 matches 8 bases. The sequence was obtained from a man in his 60s with acute or convalescent COVID-19. The DNA for the CDR3 is TGTGCCAGCAGCGTAGACCCAGGGGGCGCCCCCTATGGCTACACCTTC. Translation: CASSVDPGGAPYGYTF.